Sequencing of this T cell receptor beta chain was carried out in a study of blood T cell repertoires in COVID-19. Study in general: PBMCs, B-cell-depleted T cells, or T cells were the source of the cDNA or gDNA that made up the material.

The CDR3 is 16 amino acids. CDR1 and CDR2 (germline): SGHAT, FQDESV (reference sequence). The ends lost 5 bases at V and 0 bases at J; junction bases unmatched: 8. Measured with immunoSEQ multiplex PCR; TCRdb has only the in-frame clones, and not every one. This sample carries 150,000 or so clones, 80% to 90% of them seen once, and the ten largest clones take around 15%. The chain couples TRBV11-1 to TRBJ2-3; 7 bases align to TRBD1. This clonotype originated in a man aged 18 to 29 with COVID-19, enrolled during active disease. The material sequenced was peripheral blood. The CDR3 coding sequence is TGTGCCAGCAGCCCCGGACAGGTTTCTAGCACAGATACGCAGTATTTT. Translating it yields CASSPGQVSSTDTQYF.